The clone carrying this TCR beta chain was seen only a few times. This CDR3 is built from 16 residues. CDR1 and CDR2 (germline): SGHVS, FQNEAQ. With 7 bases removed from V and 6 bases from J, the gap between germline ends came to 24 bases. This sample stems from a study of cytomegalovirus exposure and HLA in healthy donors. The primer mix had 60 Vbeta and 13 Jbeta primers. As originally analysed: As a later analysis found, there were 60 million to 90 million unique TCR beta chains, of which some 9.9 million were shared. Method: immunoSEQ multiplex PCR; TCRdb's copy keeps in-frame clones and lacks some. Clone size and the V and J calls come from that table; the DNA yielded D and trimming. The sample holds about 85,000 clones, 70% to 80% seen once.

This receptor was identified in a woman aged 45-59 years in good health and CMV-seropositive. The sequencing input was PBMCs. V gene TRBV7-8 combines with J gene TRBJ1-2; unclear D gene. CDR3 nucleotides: TGTGCCAGCACCGGAGCGGGCCAGTTCGGGGTAGATGGCTACACCTTC. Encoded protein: CASTGAGQFGVDGYTF.